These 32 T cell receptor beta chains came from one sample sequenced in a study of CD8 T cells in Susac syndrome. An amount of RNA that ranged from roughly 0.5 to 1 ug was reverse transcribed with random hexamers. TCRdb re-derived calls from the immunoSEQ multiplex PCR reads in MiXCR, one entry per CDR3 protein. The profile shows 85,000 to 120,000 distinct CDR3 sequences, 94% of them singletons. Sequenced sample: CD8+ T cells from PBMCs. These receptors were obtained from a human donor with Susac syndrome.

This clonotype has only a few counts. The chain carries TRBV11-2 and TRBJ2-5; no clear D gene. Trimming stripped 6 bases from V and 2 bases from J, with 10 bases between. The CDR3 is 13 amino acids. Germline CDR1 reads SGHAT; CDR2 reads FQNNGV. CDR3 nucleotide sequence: TGTGCCAGCAGTTATGGATCACAAGAGACCCAGTACTTC. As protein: CASSYGSQETQYF. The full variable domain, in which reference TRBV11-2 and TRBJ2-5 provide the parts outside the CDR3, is EAGVAQSPRYKIIEKRQSVAFWCNPISGHATLYWYQQILGQGPKLLIQFQNNGVVDDSQLPKDRFSAERLKGVDSTLKIQPAKLEDSAVYLCASSYGSQETQYFGPGTRLLVL.

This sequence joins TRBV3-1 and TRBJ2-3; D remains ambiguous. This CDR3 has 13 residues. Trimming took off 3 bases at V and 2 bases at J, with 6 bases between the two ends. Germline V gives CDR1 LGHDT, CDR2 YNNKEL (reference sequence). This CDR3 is CASSHMDTDTQYF. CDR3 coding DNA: TGTGCCAGCAGCCACATGGACACAGATACGCAGTATTTT.

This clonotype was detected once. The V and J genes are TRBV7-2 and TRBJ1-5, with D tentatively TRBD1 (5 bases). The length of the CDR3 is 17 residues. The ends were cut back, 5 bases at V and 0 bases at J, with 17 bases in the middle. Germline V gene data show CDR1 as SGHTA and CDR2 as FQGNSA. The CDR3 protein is CASSLSRSGHSNQPQHF. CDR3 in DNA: TGTGCCAGCAGCCTTAGCAGGTCGGGGCATAGCAATCAGCCCCAGCATTTT.

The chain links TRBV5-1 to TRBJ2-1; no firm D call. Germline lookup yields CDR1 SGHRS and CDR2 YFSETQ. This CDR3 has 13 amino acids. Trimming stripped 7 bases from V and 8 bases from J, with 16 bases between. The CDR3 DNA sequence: TGCGCCAGCCACGACTCCCTGCCCGATGAGCAGTTCTTC. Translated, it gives CASHDSLPDEQFF.

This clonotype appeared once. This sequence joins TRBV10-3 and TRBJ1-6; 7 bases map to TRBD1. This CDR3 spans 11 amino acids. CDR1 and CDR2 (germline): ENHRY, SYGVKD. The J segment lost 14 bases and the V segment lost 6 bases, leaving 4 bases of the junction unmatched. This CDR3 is CAIRATGSLHF. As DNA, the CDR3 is TGTGCCATCAGAGCGACAGGGTCCCTCCACTTT.

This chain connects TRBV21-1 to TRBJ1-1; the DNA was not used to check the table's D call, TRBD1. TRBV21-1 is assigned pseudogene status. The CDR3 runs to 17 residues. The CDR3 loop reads CASSKALWTGTNTEAFF. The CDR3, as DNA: TGTGCCAGCAGCAAAGCGCTTTGGACAGGGACGAACACTGAAGCTTTCTTT.

In DNA, the CDR3 is TGTGCCAGCAGCCTTCCTCCCTACGAGCAGTACTTC. It codes for CASSLPPYEQYF. The chain employs TRBV7-9 and TRBJ2-7; D is unresolved. CDR1 is SEHNR and CDR2 is FQNEAQ in the germline V gene (reference sequence). This CDR3 region has 12 residues. V was cut by 5 bases and J by 2 bases, with 7 bases left in between. Filled out from reference TRBV7-9 and TRBJ2-7, the complete variable domain reads DTGVSQNPRHKITKRGQNVTFRCDPISEHNRLYWYRQTLGQGPEFLTYFQNEAQLEKSRLLSDRFSAERPKGSFSTLEIQRTEQGDSAMYLCASSLPPYEQYFGPGTRLTVT.

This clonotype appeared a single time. CDR3: CASTPRVDTGELFF. The CDR3 DNA sequence: TGTGCCAGCACCCCACGGGTGGACACCGGGGAGCTGTTTTTT. V and J are TRBV6-2 or TRBV6-3 and TRBJ2-2; D remains unclear. The CDR3 covers 14 residues. CDR1 is MNHEY and CDR2 is SVGEGT in the germline V gene. The V end lost 7 bases, the J end lost 3 bases, and 12 bases lay between the germline ends.

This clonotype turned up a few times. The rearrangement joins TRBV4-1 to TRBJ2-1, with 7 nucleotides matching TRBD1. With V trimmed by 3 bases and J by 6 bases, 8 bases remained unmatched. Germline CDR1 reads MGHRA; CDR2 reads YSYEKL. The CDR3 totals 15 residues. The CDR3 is CASSHLPDRANEQFF. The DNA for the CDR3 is TGCGCCAGCAGCCACCTCCCAGACAGGGCCAATGAGCAGTTCTTC.

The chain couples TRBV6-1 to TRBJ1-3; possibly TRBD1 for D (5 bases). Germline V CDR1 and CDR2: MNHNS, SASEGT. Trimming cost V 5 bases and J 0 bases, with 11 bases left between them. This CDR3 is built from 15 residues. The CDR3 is CASSRQPSSGNTIYF. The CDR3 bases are TGTGCCAGCAGTCGACAGCCCTCCTCTGGAAACACCATATATTTT.

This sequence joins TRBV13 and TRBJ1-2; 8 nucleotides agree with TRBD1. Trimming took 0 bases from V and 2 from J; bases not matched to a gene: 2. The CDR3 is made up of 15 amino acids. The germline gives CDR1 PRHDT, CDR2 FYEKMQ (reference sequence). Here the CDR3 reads CASSLGQGANYGYTF. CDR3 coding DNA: TGTGCCAGCAGCTTAGGGCAGGGGGCCAACTATGGCTACACCTTC.

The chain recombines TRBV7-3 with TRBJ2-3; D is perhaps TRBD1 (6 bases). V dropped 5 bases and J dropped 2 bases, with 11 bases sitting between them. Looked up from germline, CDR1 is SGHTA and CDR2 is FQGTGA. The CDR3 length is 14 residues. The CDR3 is CASSPTGYTDTQYF. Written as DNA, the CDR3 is TGTGCCAGCAGCCCCACAGGGTACACAGATACGCAGTATTTT. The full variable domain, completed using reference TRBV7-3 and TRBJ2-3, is GAGVSQTPSNKVTEKGKYVELRCDPISGHTALYWYRQSLGQGPEFLIYFQGTGAADDSGLPNDRFFAVRPEGSVSTLKIQRTERGDSAVYLCASSPTGYTDTQYFGPGTRLTVL.

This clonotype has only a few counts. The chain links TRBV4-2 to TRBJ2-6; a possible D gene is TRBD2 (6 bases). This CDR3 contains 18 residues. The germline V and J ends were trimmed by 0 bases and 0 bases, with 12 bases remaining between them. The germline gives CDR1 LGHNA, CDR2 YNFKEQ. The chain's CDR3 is CASSQDPPGDSGANVLTF. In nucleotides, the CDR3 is TGTGCCAGCAGCCAAGACCCCCCGGGAGACTCTGGGGCCAACGTCCTGACTTTC.

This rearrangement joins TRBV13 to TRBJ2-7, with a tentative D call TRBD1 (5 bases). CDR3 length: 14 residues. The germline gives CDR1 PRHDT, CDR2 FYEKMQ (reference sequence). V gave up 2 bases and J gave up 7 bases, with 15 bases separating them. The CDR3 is CASSLQGRLWEQYF. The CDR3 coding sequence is TGTGCCAGCAGCTTACAGGGTCGTTTGTGGGAGCAGTACTTC.

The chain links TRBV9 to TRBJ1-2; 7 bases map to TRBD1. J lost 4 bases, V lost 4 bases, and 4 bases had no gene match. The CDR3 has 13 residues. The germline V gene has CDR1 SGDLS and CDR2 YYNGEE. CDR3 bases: TGTGCCAGCAGCATACAGGGGTCCTATGGCTACACCTTC. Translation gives CASSIQGSYGYTF.

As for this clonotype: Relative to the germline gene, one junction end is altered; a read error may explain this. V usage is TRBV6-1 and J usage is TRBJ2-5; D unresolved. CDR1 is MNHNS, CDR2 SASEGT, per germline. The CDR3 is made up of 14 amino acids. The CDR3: CASSPGRYQETQYF. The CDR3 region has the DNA TGTGCCAGCAGTCCGGGCAGGTACCAGGAGACCCAGTACTTC.

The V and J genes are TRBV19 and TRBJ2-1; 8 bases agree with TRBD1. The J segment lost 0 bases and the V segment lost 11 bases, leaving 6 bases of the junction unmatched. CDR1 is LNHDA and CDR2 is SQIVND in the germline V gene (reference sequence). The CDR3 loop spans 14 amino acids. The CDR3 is CAGVTGDSYNEQFF. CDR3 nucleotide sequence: TGTGCCGGCGTGACAGGGGACTCCTACAATGAGCAGTTCTTC.

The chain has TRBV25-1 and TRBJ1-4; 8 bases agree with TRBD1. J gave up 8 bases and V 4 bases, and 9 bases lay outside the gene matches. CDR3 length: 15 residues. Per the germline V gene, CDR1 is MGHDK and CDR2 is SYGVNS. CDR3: CASSVGQGFGEKLFF. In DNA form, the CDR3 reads TGTGCCAGCAGTGTTGGACAGGGCTTCGGCGAAAAACTGTTTTTT.

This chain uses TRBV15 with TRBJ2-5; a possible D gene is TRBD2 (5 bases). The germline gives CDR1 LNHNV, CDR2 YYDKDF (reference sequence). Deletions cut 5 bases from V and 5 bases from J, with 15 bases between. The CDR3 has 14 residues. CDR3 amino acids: CATSDKARGETQYF. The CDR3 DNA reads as TGTGCCACCAGCGACAAGGCCCGAGGGGAGACCCAGTACTTC.

CDR3 DNA: TGTGCCAGCAGCCAAGGTTCTATGGGCACCTTC. Protein product: CASSQGSMGTF. The gene calls are TRBV12-3 or TRBV12-4 and TRBJ1-2; D call uncertain. This CDR3 has 11 residues. Trimming left V 6 bases short and J 13 bases short, with 15 bases between.

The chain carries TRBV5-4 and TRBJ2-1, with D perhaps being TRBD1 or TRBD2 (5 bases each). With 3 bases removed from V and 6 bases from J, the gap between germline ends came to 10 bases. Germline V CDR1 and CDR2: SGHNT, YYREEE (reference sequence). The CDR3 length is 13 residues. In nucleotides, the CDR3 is TGTGCCAGCAGCTCGGGACGGCGCAATGAGCAGTTCTTC. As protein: CASSSGRRNEQFF.

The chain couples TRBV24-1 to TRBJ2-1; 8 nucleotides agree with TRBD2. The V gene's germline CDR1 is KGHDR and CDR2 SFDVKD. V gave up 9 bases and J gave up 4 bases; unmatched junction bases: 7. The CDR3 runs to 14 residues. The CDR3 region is CATYSSGRYNEQFF. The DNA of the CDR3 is TGTGCCACCTACTCTAGCGGGCGGTACAATGAGCAGTTCTTC.

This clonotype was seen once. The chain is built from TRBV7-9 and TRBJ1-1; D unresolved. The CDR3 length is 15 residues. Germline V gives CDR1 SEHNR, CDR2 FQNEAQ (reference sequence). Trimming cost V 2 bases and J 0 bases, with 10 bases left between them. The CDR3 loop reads CASSLSAQMNTEAFF. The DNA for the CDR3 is TGTGCCAGCAGCTTATCGGCACAAATGAACACTGAAGCTTTCTTT.

DNA of the CDR3: TGCAGCGTTGAAGGGGTTGGAAGAGCGGGGGGGGGACAAGAGACCCAGTACTTC. Its protein product is CSVEGVGRAGGGQETQYF. The V call is TRBV29-1, the J call TRBJ2-5; 10 bases match TRBD2. Germline trimming cut 1 base from V and 2 bases from J; bases unmatched to any gene: 13. Per germline, CDR1 SQVTM and CDR2 ANQGSEA. This CDR3 has 18 residues.

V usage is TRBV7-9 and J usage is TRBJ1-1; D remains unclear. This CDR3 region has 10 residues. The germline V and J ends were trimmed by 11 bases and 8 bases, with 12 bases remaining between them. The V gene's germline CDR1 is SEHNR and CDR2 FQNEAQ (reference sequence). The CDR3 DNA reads TGTGCCCTTGAGGAAGGGGAAGCTTTCTTT. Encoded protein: CALEEGEAFF.

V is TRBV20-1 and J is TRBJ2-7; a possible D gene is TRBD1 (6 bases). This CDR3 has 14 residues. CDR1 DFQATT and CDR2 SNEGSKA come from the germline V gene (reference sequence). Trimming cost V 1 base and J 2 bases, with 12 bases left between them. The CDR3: CSARAHRETYEQYF. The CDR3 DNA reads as TGCAGTGCTAGAGCGCACAGGGAGACCTACGAGCAGTACTTC.

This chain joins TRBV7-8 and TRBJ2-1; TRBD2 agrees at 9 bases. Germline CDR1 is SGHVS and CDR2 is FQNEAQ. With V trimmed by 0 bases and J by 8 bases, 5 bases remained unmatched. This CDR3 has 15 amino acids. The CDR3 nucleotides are TGTGCCAGCAGCTTAGCTGGGACTAGCAGGGATGAGCAGTTCTTC. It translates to CASSLAGTSRDEQFF.

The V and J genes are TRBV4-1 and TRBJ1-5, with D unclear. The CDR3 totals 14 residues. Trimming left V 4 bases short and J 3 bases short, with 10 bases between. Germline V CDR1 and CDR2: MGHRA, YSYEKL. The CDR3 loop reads CASSPDWNNQPQHF. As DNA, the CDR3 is TGCGCCAGCAGCCCGGACTGGAACAATCAGCCCCAGCATTTT.

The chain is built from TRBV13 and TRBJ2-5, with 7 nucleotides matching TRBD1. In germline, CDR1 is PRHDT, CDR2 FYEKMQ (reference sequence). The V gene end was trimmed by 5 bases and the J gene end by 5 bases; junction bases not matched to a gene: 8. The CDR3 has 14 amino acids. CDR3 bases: TGTGCCAGCAGCCCCCGACAGGGTTCGGAGACCCAGTACTTC. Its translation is CASSPRQGSETQYF.

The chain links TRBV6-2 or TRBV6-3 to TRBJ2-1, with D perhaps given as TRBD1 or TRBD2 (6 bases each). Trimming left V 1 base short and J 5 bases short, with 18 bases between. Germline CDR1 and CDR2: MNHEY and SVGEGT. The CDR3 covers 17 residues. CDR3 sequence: CASSYWINRDSNNEQFF. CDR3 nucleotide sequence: TGTGCCAGCAGTTACTGGATTAACAGGGACTCAAACAATGAGCAGTTCTTC.

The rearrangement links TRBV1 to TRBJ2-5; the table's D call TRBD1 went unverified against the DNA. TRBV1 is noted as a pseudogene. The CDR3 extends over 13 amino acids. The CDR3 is CTSSQRGFKTQYF. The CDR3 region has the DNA TGCACCAGCAGCCAGAGGGGGTTCAAGACCCAGTACTTC.

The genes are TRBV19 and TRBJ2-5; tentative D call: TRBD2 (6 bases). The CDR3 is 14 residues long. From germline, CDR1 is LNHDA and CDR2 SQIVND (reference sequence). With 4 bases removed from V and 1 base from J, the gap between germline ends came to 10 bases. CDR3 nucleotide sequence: TGTGCCAGTAGTAGGGCCGGGAGCCAAGAGACCCAGTACTTC. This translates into CASSRAGSQETQYF.